Here is one T cell receptor beta chain with its context. Its antigen is as yet unknown. The PCR used 60 Vbeta and 13 Jbeta primers. Using immunoSEQ multiplex PCR, the repertoire was profiled, and TCRdb retains in-frame clones only, with some absent. Of some 87,000 clones detected, around 80% appear once; the ten largest clones hold about 2.9%. The data stem from a study of cytomegalovirus exposure and HLA in healthy donors. Study findings and constraints: TCR beta chains associated with HLA were, in a later analysis, more clonally expanded than equally common others. Sequencing likely produced, as an artifact, a cluster of highly shared sequence variants. What TCR beta sequences reportedly achieved was accurate prediction of HLA-A and HLA-B alleles in most subjects.

With 0 bases clipped from V and 6 bases from J, the junction kept 4 bases outside the gene matches. The CDR3 loop spans 14 amino acids. Germline CDR1 reads SGHDT; CDR2 reads YYEEEE. The sample consisted of PBMCs. This receptor was obtained from a man aged 25-45 years in good health and CMV-seronegative. V and J are TRBV5-6 and TRBJ2-3; 7 nucleotides align to TRBD1. CDR3 DNA: TGTGCCAGCAGCTTGGGACAGGGCTTGGATACGCAGTATTTT. As protein: CASSLGQGLDTQYF.